This entry lists 18 T cell receptor beta chains sequenced from one sample in a study of blood T cell repertoires in COVID-19. The method was immunoSEQ multiplex PCR; TCRdb's version includes in-frame clones alone and lacks a portion of them. The sample records 270,000 or so clones, 85% to 90% being singletons. Sequencing was performed on peripheral blood. These receptors came from a woman in her sixties with COVID-19, enrolled during active disease.

J is TRBJ1-5 and V is TRBV12-5; D unresolved. Trimming removed 1 base from V and 0 bases from J, with 4 bases in between. The germline CDR1 and CDR2 sequences are LGHNT and FRNRAP. CDR3 size: 14 residues. CDR3 nucleotide sequence: TGTGCTAGTGGTTTGGGGCATAGCAATCAGCCCCAGCATTTT. Residues: CASGLGHSNQPQHF.

V usage is TRBV6-1 and J usage is TRBJ1-2; 7 bases are a match to TRBD1. After removal of 6 bases from V and 4 bases from J, the junction contained 8 bases not matched to a gene. Germline assignment: CDR1 MNHNS and CDR2 SASEGT. This CDR3 is built from 14 residues. CDR3 DNA sequence: TGTGCCAGCAGCTTTATCGGGACAGCCTATGGCTACACCTTC. It translates to CASSFIGTAYGYTF.

V usage is TRBV9 and J usage is TRBJ2-1, with a tentative D call TRBD2 (9 bases). Germline V gene lookup returns CDR1 SGDLS and CDR2 YYNGEE. The germline V and J ends were trimmed by 3 bases and 10 bases, with 20 bases remaining between them. This CDR3 has 15 residues. CDR3 DNA sequence: TGTGCCAGCAGCGCCCAGGGGGCGGGGGGGCAAGAGCAGTTCTTC. Its protein is CASSAQGAGGQEQFF. Supplemented by reference TRBV9 and TRBJ2-1, the full variable domain reads DSGVTQTPKHLITATGQRVTLRCSPRSGDLSVYWYQQSLDQGLQFLIQYYNGEERAKGNILERFSAQQFPDLHSELNLSSLELGDSALYFCASSAQGAGGQEQFFGPGTRLTVL.

The chain uses TRBV7-8 and TRBJ1-5, with D unresolved. The CDR3 is 14 residues long. From germline, CDR1 is SGHVS and CDR2 FQNEAQ. Trimming cost V 1 base and J 6 bases, with 10 bases left between them. The CDR3 loop reads CASSLGSVSQPQHF. CDR3 DNA sequence: TGTGCCAGCAGCTTAGGAAGTGTCAGTCAGCCCCAGCATTTT.

The rearrangement joins TRBV6-1 to TRBJ2-1; tentative D call: TRBD2 (5 bases). CDR3 length: 17 residues. V was pared by 1 base and J by 10 bases, with 23 bases between. The germline V gene encodes CDR1 MNHNS and CDR2 SASEGT. Here the CDR3 reads CASSEDGSVYGGQEQFF. The CDR3 nucleotides read TGTGCCAGCAGTGAAGATGGGTCGGTCTACGGAGGCCAAGAGCAGTTCTTC.

The rearrangement uses TRBV14 and TRBJ2-7; 11 bases fit TRBD1. V was pared by 3 bases and J by 7 bases, with 14 bases of the junction left unmatched. In germline, CDR1 is SGHDN, CDR2 FVKESK. The CDR3 sequence is 17 residues long. The CDR3 spells CASSHPKSGTGGFEQYF. The CDR3 DNA reads TGTGCCAGCAGCCACCCTAAGTCAGGGACAGGGGGTTTTGAGCAGTACTTC.

The J gene is TRBJ2-1, the V gene TRBV9, with 13 bases aligning to TRBD2. V lost 3 bases to trimming and J lost 4 bases; unmatched junction nucleotides: 1. CDR1 and CDR2 (germline): SGDLS, YYNGEE. This CDR3 has 15 amino acids. CDR3 amino acids: CASSATSGGYNEQFF. The CDR3 region has the DNA TGTGCCAGCAGCGCGACTAGCGGGGGGTACAATGAGCAGTTCTTC.

V usage is TRBV19 and J usage is TRBJ2-5, with TRBD1 matching over 9 bases. CDR3 length: 14 amino acids. Looked up from germline, CDR1 is LNHDA and CDR2 is SQIVND (reference sequence). V shed 3 bases and J 2 bases; nucleotides not matched to a gene: 1. CDR3 region: CASSMTGGQETQYF. CDR3 sequence (DNA): TGTGCCAGTAGTATGACAGGGGGTCAAGAGACCCAGTACTTC.

J is TRBJ1-1 and V is TRBV5-6; 8 bases align to TRBD1. The CDR3 runs to 13 residues. The germline CDR1 and CDR2 sequences are SGHDT and YYEEEE. V shed 0 bases, J shed 10 bases, and the junction held 5 bases outside the gene matches. The CDR3 spells CASSLGQGIGAFF. As DNA, the CDR3 is TGTGCCAGCAGCTTGGGACAGGGGATAGGAGCTTTCTTT.

A single count supports this clone. The chain carries TRBV29-1 and TRBJ2-3; TRBD1 matches at 11 bases. J lost 3 bases, V lost 4 bases, and 9 bases had no gene match. The CDR3 loop spans 16 amino acids. Germline loops: CDR1 SQVTM, CDR2 ANQGSEA. The CDR3 region is CSVGRTGGGGTDTQYF. Here the CDR3 DNA reads TGCAGCGTTGGGCGGACAGGGGGCGGGGGTACAGATACGCAGTATTTT.

The chain joins TRBV7-9 to TRBJ1-2; D might be TRBD1 (6 bases). V dropped 5 bases and J dropped 4 bases, with 17 bases sitting between them. The CDR3 contains 15 residues. Germline lookup yields CDR1 SEHNR and CDR2 FQNEAQ (reference sequence). The CDR3 DNA follows: TGTGCCAGCAGCCCCACTAATCACAGGGTCTATGGCTACACCTTC. Protein product: CASSPTNHRVYGYTF.

This rearrangement joins TRBV27 to TRBJ2-3, with TRBD2 as a possible D gene (5 bases). The V and J ends lost 3 bases and 7 bases respectively, with 11 bases between them. The germline CDR1 and CDR2 sequences are MNHEY and SMNVEV (reference sequence). This CDR3 has 13 residues. CDR3 protein: CASSFGSGYTQYF. The CDR3 DNA is TGTGCCAGCAGTTTTGGGTCGGGGTATACGCAGTATTTT.

The chain combines TRBV7-9 with TRBJ1-2; TRBD1 is a possible D gene (6 bases). The CDR3 is made up of 15 amino acids. Looked up from germline, CDR1 is SEHNR and CDR2 is FQNEAQ (reference sequence). With 4 bases removed from V and 5 bases from J, the gap between germline ends came to 17 bases. This CDR3 is CASSSPVGTTYGYTF. CDR3 sequence (DNA): TGTGCCAGCAGCTCCCCGGTGGGGACAACTTATGGCTACACCTTC.

The chain is built from TRBV7-9 and TRBJ1-6; maybe TRBD1 (5 bases). Deletions cut 5 bases from V and 8 bases from J, with 22 bases between. Germline V gives CDR1 SEHNR, CDR2 FQNEAQ (reference sequence). The CDR3 has 17 amino acids. DNA of the CDR3: TGTGCCAGCAGCCCCCAGGAGGGGCCGGGTTTGTATTCACCCCTCCACTTT. Translated, it gives CASSPQEGPGLYSPLHF.

CDR3: CASSLERSSGGYGELFF. The CDR3 DNA sequence: TGTGCCAGCAGCTTAGAACGGTCTAGCGGGGGATACGGGGAGCTGTTTTTT. This chain connects TRBV11-2 to TRBJ2-2; 10 bases map to TRBD2. This CDR3 has 17 amino acids. With 0 bases clipped from V and 7 bases from J, the junction kept 8 bases outside the gene matches. Germline V CDR1 and CDR2: SGHAT, FQNNGV.

This chain joins TRBV7-9 and TRBJ2-5, with 10 bases identical to TRBD1. V shed 0 bases and J 7 bases; nucleotides not matched to a gene: 17. The germline V gene encodes CDR1 SEHNR and CDR2 FQNEAQ (reference sequence). CDR3 size: 19 residues. CDR3 in DNA: TGTGCCAGCAGCTTAGCGAGGCTCGGGACAGGGGTTTGGGATACGACCCAGTACTTC. It is translated as CASSLARLGTGVWDTTQYF.

The chain links TRBV19 to TRBJ1-5; 10 bases align to TRBD1. Germline V gene data show CDR1 as LNHDA and CDR2 as SQIVND (reference sequence). Unmatched junction bases numbered 10, after V lost 7 bases and J lost 4 bases. CDR3 size: 16 residues. The DNA of the CDR3 is TGTGCCAGTACCCAAACCGGGACAGGGGCTAATCAGCCCCAGCATTTT. Its translation is CASTQTGTGANQPQHF.

The rearrangement joins TRBV11-3 to TRBJ2-6, with 7 positions matching TRBD1. Looked up from germline, CDR1 is SGHNT and CDR2 is YENEEA. The ends lost 5 bases at V and 0 bases at J; junction bases unmatched: 13. There are 19 residues in the CDR3. This CDR3 is CASSPALGTESSGANVLTF. CDR3 in DNA: TGTGCCAGCAGCCCCGCGTTGGGGACAGAGTCCTCTGGGGCCAACGTCCTGACTTTC.